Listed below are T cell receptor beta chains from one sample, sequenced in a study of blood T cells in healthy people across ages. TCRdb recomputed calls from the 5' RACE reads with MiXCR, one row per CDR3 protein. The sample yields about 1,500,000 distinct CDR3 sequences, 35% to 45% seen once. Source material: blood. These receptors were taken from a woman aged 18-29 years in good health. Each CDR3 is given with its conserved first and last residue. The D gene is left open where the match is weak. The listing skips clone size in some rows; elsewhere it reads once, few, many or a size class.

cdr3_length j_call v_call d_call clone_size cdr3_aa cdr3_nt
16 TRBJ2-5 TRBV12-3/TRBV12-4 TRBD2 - CASSLGSSGVLGEQYF TGTGCCAGCAGTTTAGGGTCTAGCGGGGTCCTGGGTGAGCAGTACTTC
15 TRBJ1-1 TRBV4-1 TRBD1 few CASSPSGQGLTEAFF TGCGCCAGCAGCCCGTCAGGACAGGGGTTAACTGAAGCTTTCTTT
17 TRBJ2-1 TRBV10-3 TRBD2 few CAISESWTIAGDNEQFF TGTGCCATCAGTGAGTCCTGGACTATAGCGGGAGACAATGAGCAGTTCTTC
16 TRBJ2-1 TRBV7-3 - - CASSLMGKVGYNEQFF TGTGCCAGCAGCTTAATGGGCAAGGTGGGCTACAATGAGCAGTTCTTC
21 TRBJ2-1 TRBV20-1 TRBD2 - CSARDGVGTSGSGSPYNEQFF TGCAGTGCTAGAGATGGAGTAGGGACTAGCGGGAGCGGAAGCCCCTACAATGAGCAGTTCTTC
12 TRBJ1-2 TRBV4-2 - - CASSQDPFGYTF TGTGCCAGCAGCCAAGATCCCTTTGGCTACACCTTC
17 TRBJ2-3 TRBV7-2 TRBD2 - CASSFAGTSGGRDTQYF TGTGCCAGCAGCTTCGCCGGGACTAGCGGGGGGCGGGATACGCAGTATTTT
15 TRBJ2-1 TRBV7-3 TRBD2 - CASSISPGGYNEQFF TGTGCCAGCAGCATATCTCCGGGGGGGTACAATGAGCAGTTCTTC
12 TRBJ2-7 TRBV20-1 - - CSASEDSYEQYF TGCAGTGCTAGCGAGGACTCCTACGAGCAGTACTTC
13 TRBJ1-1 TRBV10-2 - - CASSQNTNTEAFF TGCGCCAGCAGTCAAAACACGAACACTGAAGCTTTCTTT
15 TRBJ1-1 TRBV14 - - CASSQVRRINTEAFF TGTGCCAGCAGCCAAGTGCGACGGATTAACACTGAAGCTTTCTTT
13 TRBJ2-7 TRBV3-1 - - CASSQPGPYEQYF TGTGCCAGCAGCCAACCTGGGCCCTACGAGCAGTACTTC
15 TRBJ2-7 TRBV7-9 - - CASSLLGRSNHEQYF TGTGCCAGCAGCCTTTTGGGCCGGTCAAACCACGAGCAGTACTTC
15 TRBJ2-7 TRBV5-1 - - CASSLDPALSYEQYF TGCGCCAGCAGCTTGGATCCAGCCCTCTCCTACGAGCAGTACTTC
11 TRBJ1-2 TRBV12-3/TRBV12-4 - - CASSAGFSYTF TGTGCCAGCAGTGCAGGGTTTAGCTACACCTTC
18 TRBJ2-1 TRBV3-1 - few CASSQVLGGSSRGNEQFF TGTGCCAGCAGCCAAGTTCTCGGCGGCAGCTCGAGAGGGAATGAGCAGTTCTTC
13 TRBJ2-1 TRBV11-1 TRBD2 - CGISGGAQETQFF TGTGGGATCTCGGGAGGAGCCCAAGAGACCCAGTTCTTC
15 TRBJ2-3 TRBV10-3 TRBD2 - CAISELAGGTDTQYF TGTGCCATCAGTGAGCTAGCGGGAGGCACAGATACGCAGTATTTT
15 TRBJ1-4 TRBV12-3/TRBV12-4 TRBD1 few CASSSTGTVNEKLFF TGTGCCAGCAGCTCTACTGGGACAGTTAATGAAAAACTGTTTTTT
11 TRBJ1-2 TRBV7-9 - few CASSLVRGYTF TGTGCCAGCAGCTTAGTCAGGGGCTACACCTTC
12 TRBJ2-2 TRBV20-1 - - CSAAPYTGELFF TGCAGTGCTGCACCCTACACCGGGGAGCTGTTTTTT
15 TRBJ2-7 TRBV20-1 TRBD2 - CSGAPQAGGPDEQYF TGCAGTGGGGCCCCCCAAGCGGGAGGGCCAGACGAGCAGTACTTC
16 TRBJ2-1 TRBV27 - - CASSPERAISYNEQFF TGTGCCAGCAGCCCTGAGAGGGCTATCTCCTACAATGAGCAGTTCTTC